The 5 T cell receptor beta chains below all came from one sample that was sequenced in a study of CD8 T cells in ankylosing spondylitis (dated by TCRdb to about 2017). The library was generated by 5' RACE. Data came from an Illumina HiSeq 2500. The raw public reads went through TCRdb reprocessing: fastp at Q25, MiXCR clone calling, in-frame beta chains kept. A single entry per CDR3 protein holds the most common genes and DNA from its merged rows. The sample profile shows about 92,000 distinct CDR3 sequences; about 9% of them were found once. The ten largest make up 5.1% of the sample. Specimen: blood, either unsorted or a sorted T cell fraction (not recorded which). The receptors come from a male donor with ankylosing spondylitis or in good health (not recorded which).

This clonotype was detected only a few times. CDR3 in DNA: TGCAGTGCTAGAGCTCCGACAGGGGGGAGGACTGAAGCTTTCTTT. This encodes CSARAPTGGRTEAFF. The J gene is TRBJ1-1, the V gene TRBV20-1; 9 bases line up with TRBD1. CDR3 length equals 15 residues. V shed 1 base and J 5 bases; nucleotides not matched to a gene: 8. CDR1 and CDR2 from the germline V gene are DFQATT and SNEGSKA (reference sequence).

In its sample, this clonotype was seen many times. The chain combines TRBV4-2 with TRBJ2-2; 9 nucleotides match TRBD2. Germline V gene sequence: CDR1 LGHNA, CDR2 YNFKEQ. The CDR3 contains 17 residues. J lost 3 bases, V lost 3 bases, and 8 bases had no gene match. CDR3 DNA: TGTGCCAGCAGCCAGGATCAGCGGGGGGTCGACACCGGGGAGCTGTTTTTT. This sequence encodes CASSQDQRGVDTGELFF.

This chain links TRBV9 with TRBJ2-3; TRBD2 aligns across 9 bases. The germline V gene has CDR1 SGDLS and CDR2 YYNGEE. V lost 0 bases, J lost 3 bases, and 8 bases stayed unmatched. CDR3 length: 17 residues. Written as DNA, the CDR3 is TGTGCCAGCAGCGTAGAGGGGGGACTAGCTCCAACAGATACGCAGTATTTT. This encodes CASSVEGGLAPTDTQYF.

This clonotype was observed at least ten times. The chain joins TRBV14 to TRBJ2-5, with D tentatively TRBD1 (5 bases). Germline V gene lookup returns CDR1 SGHDN and CDR2 FVKESK. The CDR3 has 14 amino acids. V lost 4 bases and J 1 base, leaving 10 bases between the germline ends. This CDR3 reads CASSRGPPQETQYF. The CDR3 DNA follows: TGTGCCAGCAGCCGGGGCCCGCCCCAAGAGACCCAGTACTTC.

This clonotype was seen repeatedly, ten times or more. The V and J genes are TRBV12-3 or TRBV12-4 and TRBJ2-2, with 7 bases identical to TRBD2. The CDR3 length is 17 residues. V gave up 7 bases and J gave up 1 base; unmatched junction bases: 12. CDR3 residues: CASTSSASGGNTGELFF. Written as DNA, the CDR3 is TGTGCCAGCACTTCCTCCGCTAGCGGAGGGAACACCGGGGAGCTGTTTTTT.